This T cell receptor (beta chain) was profiled in a study of blood T cell repertoires in COVID-19. Across the study: The United States, Italy and Spain were the sources of the acute and convalescent COVID-19 samples. PBMCs, B-cell-depleted T cells, or T cells provided the cDNA or gDNA that made up the material.

In the original workflow: Amplification of reference gene primers was used by the study to estimate nucleated cell counts. Sequencing used immunoSEQ multiplex PCR; TCRdb keeps in-frame clones, though not all of them. The V and J calls and clone size were taken over from that table, and D and trimming were inferred from the DNA. The sample includes roughly 82,000 clones, around 83% of them seen just once. CDR3 length: 12 amino acids. The germline CDR1 and CDR2 sequences are SGHTA and FQGNSA. Trimming removed 6 bases at V and 15 bases at J, with 18 bases between. V usage is TRBV7-2 and J usage is TRBJ2-1, with a tentative D call TRBD2 (6 bases). The sample was peripheral blood. This receptor was obtained from a woman in her sixties with acute or convalescent COVID-19. The CDR3 spells CASRISSGVRFF. CDR3 coding DNA: TGTGCCAGCAGGATTTCATCGGGAGTCCGGTTCTTC.